A single T cell receptor beta chain is shown here with its context. What it binds is not known. The entry originates in a study of T-cell memory formation after mild COVID-19. Study details: TCR clusters were mostly donor specific. Findings of the study overall: Within pre-infection memory, some responding clones were found, suggesting cross-reactive memory joined.

The CDR3 contains 12 residues. CDR1 SQVTM and CDR2 ANQGSEA come from the germline V gene. The germline V and J ends were trimmed by 5 bases and 5 bases, with 11 bases remaining between them. TCR alpha and TCR beta cDNA libraries with sample barcodes and UMIs came from 5'RACE using constant-segment primers. TCRdb passed the 5' RACE reads through MiXCR, listing each CDR3 protein once. In the table there are some 130,000 distinct CDR3 sequences, about a sixth of which are singletons. The receptor was derived from a man between 18 and 35 years old who had mild COVID-19 (a few samples of this study predate the infection). Cell type and time point are not known. The sequenced sample was PBMCs or a T cell subset sorted from them (not recorded which). This sequence joins TRBV29-1 and TRBJ2-3; no reliable D call. CDR3 sequence reads: CSVRIVGDTQYF. CDR3 DNA: TGCAGCGTTCGGATCGTGGGAGATACGCAGTATTTT.